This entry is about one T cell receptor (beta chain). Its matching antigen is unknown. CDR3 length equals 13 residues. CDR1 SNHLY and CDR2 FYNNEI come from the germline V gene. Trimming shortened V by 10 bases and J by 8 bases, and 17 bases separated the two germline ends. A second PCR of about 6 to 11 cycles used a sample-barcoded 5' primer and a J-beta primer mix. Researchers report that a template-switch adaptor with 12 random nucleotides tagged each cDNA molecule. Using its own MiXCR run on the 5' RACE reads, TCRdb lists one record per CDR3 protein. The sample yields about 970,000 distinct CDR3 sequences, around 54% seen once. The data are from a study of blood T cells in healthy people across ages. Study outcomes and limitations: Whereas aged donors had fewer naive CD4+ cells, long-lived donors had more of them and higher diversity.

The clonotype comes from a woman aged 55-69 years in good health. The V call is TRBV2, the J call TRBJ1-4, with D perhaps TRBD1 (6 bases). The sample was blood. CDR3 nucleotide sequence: TGTGCCACTACAGGGAAGGAAGGGGAAAAACTGTTTTTT. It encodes CATTGKEGEKLFF. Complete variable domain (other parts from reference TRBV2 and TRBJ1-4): EPEVTQTPSHQVTQMGQEVILRCVPISNHLYFYWYRQILGQKVEFLVSFYNNEISEKSEIFDDQFSVERPDGSNFTLKIRSTKLEDSAMYFCATTGKEGEKLFFGSGTQLSVL.